These 24 T cell receptor beta chains originate from one sample sequenced in a study of T cells in Graves' hyperthyroidism and ophthalmopathy. TCR beta CDR3 region amplification was performed from RNA transcripts. With the HTBI primer set, the TCR CDR3 went through a first round of RT-PCR. TCRdb re-derived calls from the multiplex PCR reads in MiXCR, one entry per CDR3 protein. The table has 600,000 to 800,000 distinct CDR3 sequences, roughly a third seen once. Sequencing used blood. All receptors derive from a woman between 35 and 50 years old with Graves' hyperthyroidism.

This chain uses TRBV12-3 or TRBV12-4 with TRBJ1-1, with D perhaps TRBD1 (6 bases). This CDR3 comprises 13 residues. Trimming took 5 bases from V and 7 from J, leaving 14 bases between them. The CDR3 here is CASSDSQGSEAFF. In DNA form, the CDR3 reads TGTGCCAGCAGTGACTCACAGGGAAGTGAAGCTTTCTTT.

The sample holds many counts of this clonotype. J is TRBJ2-7 and V is TRBV7-6; 7 nucleotides match TRBD1. The CDR3 loop spans 14 amino acids. Per germline, CDR1 SGHVS and CDR2 FNYEAQ. V was pared by 5 bases and J by 2 bases, with 6 bases of the junction left unmatched. The CDR3 coding sequence is TGTGCCAGCAGCCTACAGGGGTCCACCTACGAGCAGTACTTC. Its protein product is CASSLQGSTYEQYF. Using reference TRBV7-6 and TRBJ2-7 for the parts outside the CDR3, the full variable domain is GAGVSQSPRYKVTKRGQDVALRCDPISGHVSLYWYRQALGQGPEFLTYFNYEAQQDKSGLPNDRFSAERPEGSISTLTIQRTEQRDSAMYRCASSLQGSTYEQYFGPGTRLTVT.

This clonotype was counted at least ten times. This sequence joins TRBV20-1 and TRBJ2-5; D may be TRBD1 (5 bases). In germline, CDR1 is DFQATT, CDR2 SNEGSKA (reference sequence). The CDR3 totals 13 residues. Trimming shortened V by 3 bases and J by 4 bases, and 12 bases separated the two germline ends. Here the CDR3 DNA reads TGCAGTGCTAGCGAAGGGGTTCGAGAGACCCAGTACTTC. Its translation: CSASEGVRETQYF.

Of note for this clonotype: This sequence may be a read error, since a much larger clone differs from it by one base. The CDR3 does not close with the conserved phenylalanine or tryptophan, likely indicating a read error. This chain connects TRBV24-1 to TRBJ2-7; 7 positions agree with TRBD1. V lost 11 bases and J lost 6; bases outside the gene matches: 15. Per germline, CDR1 KGHDR and CDR2 SFDVKD. There are 14 residues in the CDR3. The CDR3 sequence is CASMLTGRLVEQYL. The CDR3, as DNA: TGTGCCAGCATGCTGACAGGGCGACTGGTCGAGCAGTACCTC.

This rearrangement joins TRBV6-5 to TRBJ1-2; tentatively, D is TRBD1 (5 bases). The CDR3 runs to 17 residues. Trimming took 0 bases from V and 7 from J, leaving 21 bases between them. Germline lookup yields CDR1 MNHEY and CDR2 SVGAGI. The CDR3 bases are TGTGCCAGCAGTTACTCCCCAGGGACGAGGGGCTACGGTGGCTACACCTTC. The encoded protein is CASSYSPGTRGYGGYTF.

Comments on this clonotype: A read error may be the cause here, since a much bigger clone is one base away. The rearrangement joins TRBV2 to TRBJ2-7; D gene unclear. This CDR3 comprises 15 residues. Looked up from germline, CDR1 is SNHLY and CDR2 is FYNNEI. CDR3 coding DNA: TGTGCCAGCAGTGAGAAAAGACCGAGCTCCTACGAGCAGTCCTTC. Its protein is CASSEKRPSSYEQSF.

The rearrangement uses TRBV19 and TRBJ1-2, with D possibly TRBD1 on 5 matching bases. V dropped 5 bases and J dropped 4 bases, with 20 bases sitting between them. This CDR3 spans 16 amino acids. Germline V gene lookup returns CDR1 LNHDA and CDR2 SQIVND (reference sequence). The CDR3 region is CASSSGTALRSYGYTF. The CDR3 DNA follows: TGTGCCAGTAGTTCCGGGACCGCGCTACGATCCTATGGCTACACCTTC.

The V call is TRBV10-3, the J call TRBJ1-1, with 7 bases aligning to TRBD1. The length of the CDR3 is 16 residues. In germline, CDR1 is ENHRY, CDR2 SYGVKD. Trimming at V came to 11 bases and at J to 5 bases, leaving 20 bases not matched to a gene. The CDR3 is CAYAARKGATSTEAFF. The CDR3 DNA reads as TGTGCCTACGCCGCACGAAAGGGGGCCACCAGTACTGAAGCTTTCTTT.

J is TRBJ1-2 and V is TRBV19; D gene uncertain. The CDR3 contains 14 residues. With 8 bases removed from V and 4 bases from J, the gap between germline ends came to 17 bases. Germline-derived CDR1 and CDR2 are LNHDA and SQIVND (reference sequence). CDR3 sequence (DNA): TGTGCCAGTGGGATAGGATCTGTGGGCTATGGCTACACCTTC. It encodes CASGIGSVGYGYTF.

This sequence joins TRBV7-9 and TRBJ2-3, with 13 bases lining up with TRBD2. Germline V gene data show CDR1 as SEHNR and CDR2 as FQNEAQ (reference sequence). The length of the CDR3 is 13 residues. CDR3 in amino acids: CALAGGNTDTQYF. DNA for the CDR3: TGTGCACTAGCGGGAGGGAACACAGATACGCAGTATTTT. The whole variable domain, remainder taken from reference TRBV7-9 and TRBJ2-3, is DTGVSQNPRHKITKRGQNVTFRCDPISEHNRLYWYRQTLGQGPEFLTYFQNEAQLEKSRLLSDRFSAERPKGSFSTLEIQRTEQGDSAMYLCALAGGNTDTQYFGPGTRLTVL.

In this sample, this clonotype turned up many times. The chain combines TRBV7-2 with TRBJ1-2; D gene ambiguous. Germline loops: CDR1 SGHTA, CDR2 FQGNSA. There are 15 residues in the CDR3. The germline V and J ends were trimmed by 1 base and 4 bases, with 13 bases remaining between them. CDR3 coding DNA: TGTGCCAGCAGCTTAGATTTCCCAGGACTCTATGGCTACACCTTC. It translates to CASSLDFPGLYGYTF.

Turning to this clonotype: Germline and junction disagree at one end, which may indicate a read error. This chain joins TRBV11-2 and TRBJ1-6, with D unresolved. This CDR3 contains 16 residues. Germline CDR1 is SGHAT and CDR2 is FQNNGV. The CDR3 is CASSFKLSSYNSPPHF. For the CDR3, the DNA is TGTGCCAGCAGCTTCAAACTAAGCTCCTATAATTCACCCCCCCACTTT.

The chain uses TRBV29-1 and TRBJ1-3; TRBD1 matches 7 bases. With 8 bases clipped from V and 0 bases from J, the junction kept 10 bases outside the gene matches. The CDR3 runs to 15 residues. Germline lookup yields CDR1 SQVTM and CDR2 ANQGSEA. The CDR3 DNA reads as TGCAGCCTAGGAACAGGGGCAAACTCTGGAAACACCATATATTTT. Translation: CSLGTGANSGNTIYF.

In this sample, this clonotype turned up many times. The chain employs TRBV5-1 and TRBJ1-1; D is possibly TRBD1 (6 bases). Germline assignment: CDR1 SGHRS and CDR2 YFSETQ. Trimming took 4 bases from V and 0 from J, leaving 10 bases between them. The CDR3 is 14 amino acids. CDR3 loop: CASSMDSMNTEAFF. The CDR3 DNA reads TGCGCCAGCAGCATGGACAGCATGAACACTGAAGCTTTCTTT.

This clonotype was seen a single time. The rearrangement uses TRBV11-1 and TRBJ2-2; 9 bases are shared with TRBD1. The CDR3 spans 18 residues. V lost 4 bases to trimming and J lost 6 bases; unmatched junction nucleotides: 15. Germline V gene data show CDR1 as SGHAT and CDR2 as FQDESV (reference sequence). This CDR3 reads CASSSPVGGDRAAGELFF. CDR3 sequence (DNA): TGTGCCAGCAGCTCCCCCGTGGGGGGGGACAGGGCCGCCGGGGAGCTGTTTTTT.

This rearrangement joins TRBV20-1 to TRBJ2-5, with no clear D. The assigned J gene may be wrong: the sequence end matches TRBJ2-4 better. The CDR3 extends over 12 amino acids. Germline values: CDR1 DFQATT, CDR2 SNEGSKA (reference sequence). The CDR3 region has the DNA TGCAGTGCTCCCAGAGTGATAAACATTCAGTACTTC. It specifies CSAPRVINIQYF.

The rearrangement links TRBV19 to TRBJ1-1; TRBD1 aligns across 7 bases. The CDR3 is 15 amino acids. The germline gives CDR1 LNHDA, CDR2 SQIVND (reference sequence). The J segment lost 6 bases and the V segment lost 5 bases, leaving 12 bases of the junction unmatched. The CDR3 sequence: CASSSSFAGGAEAFF. For the CDR3, the DNA is TGTGCCAGTAGTTCCTCGTTCGCAGGGGGGGCTGAAGCTTTCTTT. Combining the CDR3 with reference TRBV19 and TRBJ1-1 gives the whole variable domain DGGITQSPKYLFRKEGQNVTLSCEQNLNHDAMYWYRQDPGQGLRLIYYSQIVNDFQKGDIAEGYSVSREKKESFPLTVTSAQKNPTAFYLCASSSSFAGGAEAFFGQGTRLTVV.

The J gene is TRBJ2-5, the V gene TRBV11-2; D is perhaps TRBD1 (5 bases). V lost 3 bases and J lost 1, with 9 bases in between. The length of the CDR3 is 14 residues. The germline V gene has CDR1 SGHAT and CDR2 FQNNGV. DNA for the CDR3: TGTGCCAGCAGCTTCGCACAGGCCCAAGAGACCCAGTACTTC. It is translated as CASSFAQAQETQYF.

This clonotype was detected ten times or more. V and J are TRBV19 and TRBJ1-1; D is perhaps TRBD1 (5 bases). The CDR3 extends over 13 amino acids. Germline V lookup: CDR1 LNHDA, CDR2 SQIVND (reference sequence). Trimming cost V 5 bases and J 5 bases, with 12 bases left between them. The CDR3 sequence: CASSWGRSTEAFF. The CDR3 coding sequence is TGTGCCAGTAGTTGGGGACGGTCAACTGAAGCTTTCTTT.

Points on this clonotype: The junction departs from germline at one end; a sequencing error may be responsible. The V gene is TRBV19, the J gene TRBJ1-2; D may be TRBD1 (5 bases). Per the germline V gene, CDR1 is LNHDA and CDR2 is SQIVND (reference sequence). This CDR3 region has 12 residues. The CDR3 spells CDSGAAVLGYTF. The DNA for the CDR3 is TGTGACAGTGGGGCGGCGGTTCTTGGCTACACCTTT.

The CDR3 sequence: CASSLSKGAWGKLFF. For the CDR3, the DNA is TGTGCCAGCAGTTTATCTAAGGGGGCCTGGGGGAAACTGTTTTTT. This chain joins TRBV12-3 or TRBV12-4 and TRBJ1-4; 7 bases are shared with TRBD1. V lost 2 bases and J lost 11; bases outside the gene matches: 11. The CDR3 has 15 amino acids.

The chain combines TRBV10-3 with TRBJ1-6, with D perhaps TRBD1 (6 bases). With 10 bases removed from V and 10 bases from J, the gap between germline ends came to 17 bases. The length of the CDR3 is 13 residues. Germline assignment: CDR1 ENHRY and CDR2 SYGVKD. The CDR3 reads CATEGGIVSPLHF. The CDR3 DNA is TGTGCCACGGAGGGGGGGATTGTGTCACCCCTCCACTTT.

The CDR3 loop reads CASSVAGGQKTQYF. In nucleotides, the CDR3 is TGTGCCAGCAGCGTAGCGGGGGGACAAAAGACCCAGTACTTC. This rearrangement joins TRBV9 to TRBJ2-5, with D possibly matching TRBD2 (7 bases). Germline V gene lookup returns CDR1 SGDLS and CDR2 YYNGEE. The V gene lost 0 bases and the J gene lost 6 bases, with 12 bases spanning the gap. The length of the CDR3 is 14 residues.

This clonotype was picked up a small number of times. The chain is built from TRBV12-3 or TRBV12-4 and TRBJ1-2, with a possible D match to TRBD1 (5 bases). V was shortened by 5 bases and J by 4 bases, with 17 bases between the two germline ends. CDR3 length: 15 amino acids. CDR3: CASSPRLGRVYGYTF. CDR3 in DNA: TGTGCCAGCAGTCCCAGGTTGGGCAGGGTCTATGGCTACACCTTC.